Below, one T cell receptor beta chain is given with its context. Its specificity is unknown. The data originate from a study of graft-versus-host responses after intestinal transplantation. Whole-study findings and limits: High graft-versus-host to host-versus-graft T cell clonal ratios marked allografts of patients with graft-donor macrochimerism.

Looked up from germline, CDR1 is SGHNT and CDR2 is YYREEE (reference sequence). With V trimmed by 2 bases and J by 2 bases, 5 bases remained unmatched. The CDR3 extends over 15 amino acids. Assay used: immunoSEQ multiplex PCR; TCRdb lists only in-frame clones, some missing. The table includes 130,000 or so clones, 85% to 95% detected once. This chain links TRBV5-4 with TRBJ1-1, with 8 bases fitting TRBD1. The TCR sequence derives from a human donor who received an intestinal transplant. The sample consisted of unstimulated CD4+ T cells sorted from spleen or lymph node cells, taken before intestinal transplant. The CDR3: CASSLPTGGNTEAFF. CDR3 DNA sequence: TGTGCCAGCAGCTTACCAACAGGGGGTAACACTGAAGCTTTCTTT.